These 13 T cell receptor beta chains share one sample of origin, sequenced in a study of beta chain features in type 1 diabetes. Findings and limits, study-wide: Within each of all four CD4+ subsets, Type 1 diabetes patients had TCRB CDR3s that were moderately but significantly shorter.

The authors reverse transcribed all of the isolated RNA, so sequencing captured expressed TCRB transcripts. Using immunoSEQ multiplex PCR, the repertoire was profiled, and TCRdb retains in-frame clones only, with some absent. The data show more than 25,000 clones, with around three fifths seen just once and 1.3% to 1.5% held by the top ten. Their recognized antigens are unknown. The source material was Tregs from blood. These receptor sequences come from a woman younger than 35 with type 1 diabetes.

The genes are TRBV6-5 and TRBJ2-1, with TRBD2 matching 8 bases. The CDR3 has 14 residues. The V segment lost 6 bases and the J segment 7 bases; nucleotides outside the gene matches: 8. Per germline, CDR1 MNHEY and CDR2 SVGAGI. CDR3 in DNA: TGTGCCAGCAGGCCGAGCGGGAGTTGGAATGAGCAGTTCTTC. This sequence encodes CASRPSGSWNEQFF.

V usage is TRBV7-2 and J usage is TRBJ2-3, with a tentative D call TRBD1 (5 bases). CDR1 is SGHTA, CDR2 FQGNSA, per germline. V lost 2 bases to trimming and J lost 4 bases, with 10 bases between them. The CDR3 sequence is 14 residues long. CDR3: CASSLTGLADTQYF. CDR3 coding DNA: TGTGCCAGCAGCTTAACAGGCCTAGCAGATACGCAGTATTTT. Full variable domain (rest looked up from reference TRBV7-2 and TRBJ2-3): GAGVSQSPSNKVTEKGKDVELRCDPISGHTALYWYRQSLGQGLEFLIYFQGNSAPDKSGLPSDRFSAERTGGSVSTLTIQRTQQEDSAVYLCASSLTGLADTQYFGPGTRLTVL.

This clone has just one count. The chain links TRBV7-9 to TRBJ1-1, with D uncertain. CDR1 is SEHNR and CDR2 is FQNEAQ in the germline V gene (reference sequence). The V end was cut by 2 bases, the J end by 1 base, with 5 bases between. This CDR3 is 13 amino acids long. The CDR3 nucleotides read TGTGCCAGCAGCTTAAAGCAGAACACTGAAGCTTTCTTT. This translates into CASSLKQNTEAFF.

The rearrangement uses TRBV7-3 and TRBJ2-1; 14 bases align to TRBD2. Trimming at V came to 2 bases and at J to 4 bases, leaving 4 bases not matched to a gene. The CDR3 loop spans 17 amino acids. Per germline, CDR1 SGHTA and CDR2 FQGTGA. Here the CDR3 DNA reads TGTGCCAGCAGCTTATCTCGGACTAGCGGGAGGTACAATGAGCAGTTCTTC. It encodes CASSLSRTSGRYNEQFF.

The V call is TRBV19, the J call TRBJ1-1; a possible D gene is TRBD1 (6 bases). The CDR3 is made up of 15 amino acids. V was cut by 6 bases and J by 1 base, with 15 bases left in between. Germline values: CDR1 LNHDA, CDR2 SQIVND (reference sequence). Here the CDR3 reads CASRTHRAQNTEAFF. CDR3 nucleotide sequence: TGTGCCAGTAGGACCCACAGGGCGCAGAACACTGAAGCTTTCTTT.

The gene calls are TRBV2 and TRBJ1-1; no clear D. The germline gives CDR1 SNHLY, CDR2 FYNNEI. The CDR3 spans 13 residues. V dropped 6 bases and J dropped 6 bases, with 14 bases sitting between them. The CDR3 sequence is CASRSGGGPEAFF. CDR3 DNA sequence: TGTGCCAGCAGGTCGGGCGGAGGACCTGAAGCTTTCTTT.

The chain combines TRBV2 with TRBJ2-1; TRBD2 matches at 11 bases. This CDR3 is built from 16 residues. Germline trimming cut 6 bases from V and 3 bases from J; bases unmatched to any gene: 7. The germline CDR1 and CDR2 sequences are SNHLY and FYNNEI. As DNA, the CDR3 is TGTGCCAGCAGGGGCCCTACTAGCGGGAGCTACAATGAGCAGTTCTTC. This gives the protein CASRGPTSGSYNEQFF.

This chain uses TRBV28 with TRBJ1-5, with 11 nucleotides matching TRBD1. Trimming at V came to 5 bases and at J to 0 bases, leaving 6 bases not matched to a gene. CDR1 MDHEN and CDR2 SYDVKM come from the germline V gene. CDR3 length: 17 residues. This chain's CDR3 is CASSPGTGGYSNQPQHF. The CDR3 nucleotides read TGTGCCAGCAGTCCCGGGACAGGGGGTTATAGCAATCAGCCCCAGCATTTT.

The chain carries TRBV7-2 and TRBJ1-2, with D tentatively TRBD1 (6 bases). Between the trimmed V and J ends, which lost 4 bases and 5 bases, there was a span of 20 bases. CDR3 length: 16 residues. Germline V gene lookup returns CDR1 SGHTA and CDR2 FQGNSA. The CDR3 region is CASSSPRQGQKYGYTF. CDR3 bases: TGTGCCAGCAGCTCCCCTCGGCAGGGGCAAAAATATGGCTACACCTTC.

The genes are TRBV7-8 and TRBJ2-7; 9 bases agree with TRBD2. J was trimmed by 0 bases and V by 6 bases; bases with no gene match: 9. CDR3 length equals 16 residues. The germline V gene has CDR1 SGHVS and CDR2 FQNEAQ. CDR3: CASSLQASGNSYEQYF. The CDR3 DNA reads TGTGCCAGCAGTTTACAAGCTAGCGGGAACTCCTACGAGCAGTACTTC.

A single count supports this clone. This chain connects TRBV28 to TRBJ1-4, with 7 bases that match TRBD1. The CDR3 has 17 residues. Germline trimming cut 0 bases from V and 12 bases from J; bases unmatched to any gene: 16. CDR1 is MDHEN and CDR2 is SYDVKM in the germline V gene. The CDR3 spells CASSLWPQQGRGQELFF. DNA of the CDR3: TGTGCCAGCAGTTTATGGCCCCAACAGGGTAGGGGGCAAGAACTGTTTTTT.

The rearrangement uses TRBV19 and TRBJ1-1; a weak D match, TRBD1 (6 bases). The CDR3 runs 14 residues. Trimming left V 6 bases short and J 5 bases short, with 16 bases between. CDR1 is LNHDA and CDR2 is SQIVND in the germline V gene (reference sequence). CDR3 residues: CASRLGQFGTEAFF. DNA for the CDR3: TGTGCCAGTAGACTCGGACAGTTCGGGACTGAAGCTTTCTTT.

This chain joins TRBV19 and TRBJ2-2; 7 nucleotides agree with TRBD1. Germline V gene data show CDR1 as LNHDA and CDR2 as SQIVND (reference sequence). The CDR3 runs 14 residues. V shed 7 bases and J 3 bases; nucleotides not matched to a gene: 5. The CDR3, as DNA: TGTGCCAGTACCATGACAGGGTACACCGGGGAGCTGTTTTTT. Protein product: CASTMTGYTGELFF.